This is a list of T cell receptor beta chains from one sample in a study of T cells in Graves' hyperthyroidism and ophthalmopathy. TCRdb passed the multiplex PCR reads through MiXCR, listing each CDR3 protein once. The sample records hundreds of thousands of distinct CDR3 sequences, more than 30% being singletons. Sequenced material: blood. The receptors shown here come from a man younger than 30 with Graves' hyperthyroidism. Both conserved end residues are part of each CDR3. Fields, in order: V gene, CDR3 protein.

v_gene: TRBV2
CDR3aa: CATQTDRGYEQYF

v_gene: TRBV12-3/TRBV12-4
CDR3aa: CASRVTGYTF

v_gene: TRBV10-2
CDR3aa: CACREQETQYF

v_gene: TRBV7-2
CDR3aa: CASRWTGSQETQYF

v_gene: TRBV19
CDR3aa: CASSINDRGPEGYTF

v_gene: TRBV15
CDR3aa: CATSRGGRPTDTQYF

v_gene: TRBV6-5
CDR3aa: CASSCWGLNSPLHF

v_gene: TRBV5-1
CDR3aa: CASSSSDPDEQYF

v_gene: TRBV4-1
CDR3aa: CASRQDFSYEQYF

v_gene: TRBV4-1
CDR3aa: CASSQGLNQETQYF

v_gene: TRBV7-2
CDR3aa: CAGTSGGLTDTQYF

v_gene: TRBV7-2
CDR3aa: CASSPAQRQLFF

v_gene: TRBV12-3/TRBV12-4
CDR3aa: CASSPTGTTNQPQHF

v_gene: TRBV19
CDR3aa: CASSADSFDATEAFF

v_gene: TRBV7-2
CDR3aa: CASSYPGTGSGYTF

v_gene: TRBV15
CDR3aa: CATSVQPGGETQYF

v_gene: TRBV2
CDR3aa: CASSAQGTGELFF

v_gene: TRBV20-1
CDR3aa: CSAVRTGGSGNTIYF

v_gene: TRBV9
CDR3aa: CASSLSFLDTEAFF

v_gene: TRBV12-3/TRBV12-4
CDR3aa: CASSLAVGSGYEKLFF

v_gene: TRBV5-4
CDR3aa: CASSLADSALEQYF

v_gene: TRBV11-1
CDR3aa: CASSPPLWRGQETQYF

v_gene: TRBV10-3
CDR3aa: CATTTGAEQYF

v_gene: TRBV9
CDR3aa: CASSVDEVSGANVLTF

v_gene: TRBV20-1
CDR3aa: CSAREQGGYTF

v_gene: TRBV2
CDR3aa: CASSGTYQETQYF

v_gene: TRBV7-2
CDR3aa: CASSQATGTSVNTGELFF

v_gene: TRBV24-1
CDR3aa: CASSLPATARLNSPLHF

v_gene: TRBV4-1
CDR3aa: CASSQDPAGVETQYF

v_gene: TRBV15
CDR3aa: CATSRDRNSPLHF

v_gene: TRBV19
CDR3aa: CASSPQGPLYGYTF

v_gene: TRBV6-5
CDR3aa: CASSYGGSYEQYF

v_gene: TRBV20-1
CDR3aa: CSAREYRNSPLHF